This T cell receptor beta chain was profiled in a study of shared clonotypes between healthy human individuals. Study-wide results and limits: Clonotypes which were not shared had lower generation probabilities than clonotypes that all four donors shared. Clonotypes that were shared across four donors made up approximately 5% of naive CD4 clonotypes.

The naive CD8 population came from CD45RO-negative cells selected for CCR7, without terminally differentiated effector memory CD45RA+ cells. The assay was run at deep level. Assay: immunoSEQ multiplex PCR; the TCRdb copy retains only in-frame clones and omits some. The sample consists of roughly 810,000 clones, approximately 96% of them appearing once. This CDR3 is 13 amino acids long. Germline assignment: CDR1 MNHEY and CDR2 SVGAGI. Trimming removed 2 bases at V and 4 bases at J, with 9 bases between. In the case of this clone: Antigen: not known.

This receptor was obtained from a man aged 30-40 years in good health. Sequenced: naive CD8+ T cells sorted from blood. The chain links TRBV6-5 to TRBJ2-7; possibly TRBD1 for D (5 bases). The CDR3, as DNA: TGTGCCAGCAGTTACAAGGGGTGGTACGAGCAGTACTTC. Translation gives CASSYKGWYEQYF.